Included here is one T cell receptor (beta chain) sequence, with context. These data are taken from a study of blood T cell repertoires in COVID-19. Across the study: From T cells, B-cell-depleted T cells, or PBMCs came the material, which was cDNA or gDNA.

The CDR3 loop spans 14 amino acids. Trimming cost V 2 bases and J 9 bases; bases outside gene matches: 7. In germline, CDR1 is SGHTA, CDR2 FQGNSA. Original processing methods: From reference gene primer amplification, estimates of nucleated cell counts were derived. This table comes from immunoSEQ multiplex PCR, and its TCRdb copy is limited to in-frame clones, with some not included. Clonal size and the V and J genes are those of that table, whereas D and trimming came from the DNA. Among about 310,000 clones, roughly 86% were seen once, and the ten largest hold 1.3%. The sequencing input was peripheral blood. The chain uses TRBV7-2 and TRBJ2-1, with TRBD2 matching 7 bases. The sequence was obtained from a man between 65 and 80 years old with acute or convalescent COVID-19. The CDR3, as DNA: TGTGCCAGCAGCTTAACGGCCAGGGAGGGTGAGCAGTTCTTC. This translates into CASSLTAREGEQFF.